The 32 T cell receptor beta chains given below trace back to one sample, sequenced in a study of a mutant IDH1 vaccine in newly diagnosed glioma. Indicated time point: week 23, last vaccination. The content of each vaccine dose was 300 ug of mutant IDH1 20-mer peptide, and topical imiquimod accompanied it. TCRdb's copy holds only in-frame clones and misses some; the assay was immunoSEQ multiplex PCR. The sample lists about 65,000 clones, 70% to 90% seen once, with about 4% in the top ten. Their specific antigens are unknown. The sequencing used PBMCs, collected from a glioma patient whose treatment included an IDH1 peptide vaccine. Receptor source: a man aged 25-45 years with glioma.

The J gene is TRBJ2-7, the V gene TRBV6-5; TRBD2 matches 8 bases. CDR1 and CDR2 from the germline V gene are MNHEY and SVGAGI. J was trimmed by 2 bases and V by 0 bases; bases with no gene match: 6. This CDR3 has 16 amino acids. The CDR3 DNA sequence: TGTGCCAGCAGTTACTCTCCGGGAGGGGCCACCTACGAGCAGTACTTC. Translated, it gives CASSYSPGGATYEQYF.

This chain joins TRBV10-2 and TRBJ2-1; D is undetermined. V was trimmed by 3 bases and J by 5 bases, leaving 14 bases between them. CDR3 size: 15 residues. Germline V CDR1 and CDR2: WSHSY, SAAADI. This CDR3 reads CASSDGAAANNEQFF. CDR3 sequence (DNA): TGCGCCAGCAGTGACGGCGCGGCAGCAAACAATGAGCAGTTCTTC.

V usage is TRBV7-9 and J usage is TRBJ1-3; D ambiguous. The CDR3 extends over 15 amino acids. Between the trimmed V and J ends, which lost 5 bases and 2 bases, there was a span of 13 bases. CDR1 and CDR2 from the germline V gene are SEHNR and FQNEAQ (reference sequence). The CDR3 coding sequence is TGTGCCAGCAGCCCCAGGACTGGGACTGGAAACACCATATATTTT. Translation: CASSPRTGTGNTIYF.

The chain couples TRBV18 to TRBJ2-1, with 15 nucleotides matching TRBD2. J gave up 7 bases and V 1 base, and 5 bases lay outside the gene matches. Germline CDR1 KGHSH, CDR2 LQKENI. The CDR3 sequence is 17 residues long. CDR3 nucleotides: TGTGCCAGCTCACCACAACGGACTAGCGGGGGGGAGAATGAGCAGTTCTTC. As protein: CASSPQRTSGGENEQFF.

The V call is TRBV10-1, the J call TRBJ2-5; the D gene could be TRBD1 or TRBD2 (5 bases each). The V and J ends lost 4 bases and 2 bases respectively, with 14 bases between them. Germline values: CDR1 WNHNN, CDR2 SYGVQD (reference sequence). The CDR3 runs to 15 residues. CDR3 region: CASSGGSGTQETQYF. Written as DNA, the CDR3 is TGCGCCAGCAGTGGAGGGTCGGGGACGCAAGAGACCCAGTACTTC.

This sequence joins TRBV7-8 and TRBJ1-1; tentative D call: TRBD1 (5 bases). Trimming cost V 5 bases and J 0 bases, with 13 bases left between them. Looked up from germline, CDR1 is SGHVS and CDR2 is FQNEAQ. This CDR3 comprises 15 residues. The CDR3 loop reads CASSPRRGLNTEAFF. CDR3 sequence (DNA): TGTGCCAGCAGCCCTCGACGGGGACTGAACACTGAAGCTTTCTTT.

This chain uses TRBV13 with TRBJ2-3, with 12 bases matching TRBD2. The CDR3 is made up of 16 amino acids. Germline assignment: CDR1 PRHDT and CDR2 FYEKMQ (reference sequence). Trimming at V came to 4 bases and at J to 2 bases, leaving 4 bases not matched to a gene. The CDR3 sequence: CASSSRLAGDTDTQYF. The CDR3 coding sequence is TGTGCCAGCAGCTCCAGACTAGCGGGAGACACAGATACGCAGTATTTT.

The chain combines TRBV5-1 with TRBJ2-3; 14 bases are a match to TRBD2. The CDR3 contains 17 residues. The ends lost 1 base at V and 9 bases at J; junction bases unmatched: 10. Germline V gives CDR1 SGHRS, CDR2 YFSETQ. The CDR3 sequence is CASSLFTGTSGGGTQYF. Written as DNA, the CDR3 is TGCGCCAGCAGCTTGTTCACCGGGACTAGCGGGGGTGGCACGCAGTATTTT.

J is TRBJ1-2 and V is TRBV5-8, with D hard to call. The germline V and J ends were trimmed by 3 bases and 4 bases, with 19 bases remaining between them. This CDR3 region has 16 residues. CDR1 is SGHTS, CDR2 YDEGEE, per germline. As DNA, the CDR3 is TGTGCCAGCAGCTCCGACCAACGGACCGAACGCTATGGCTACACCTTC. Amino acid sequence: CASSSDQRTERYGYTF. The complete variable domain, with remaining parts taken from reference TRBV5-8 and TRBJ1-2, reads EAGVTQSPTHLIKTRGQQATLRCSPISGHTSVYWYQQALGLGLQFLLWYDEGEERNRGNFPPRFSGRQFPNYSSELNVNALELEDSALYLCASSSDQRTERYGYTFGSGTRLTVV.

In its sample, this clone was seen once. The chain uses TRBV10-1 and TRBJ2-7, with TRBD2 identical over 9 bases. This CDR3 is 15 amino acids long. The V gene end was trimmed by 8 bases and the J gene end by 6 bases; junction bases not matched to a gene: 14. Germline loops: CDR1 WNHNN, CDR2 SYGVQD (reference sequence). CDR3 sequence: CASRGSSGASGEQYF. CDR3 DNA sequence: TGCGCCAGCCGCGGTTCTAGCGGGGCCTCGGGCGAGCAGTACTTC.

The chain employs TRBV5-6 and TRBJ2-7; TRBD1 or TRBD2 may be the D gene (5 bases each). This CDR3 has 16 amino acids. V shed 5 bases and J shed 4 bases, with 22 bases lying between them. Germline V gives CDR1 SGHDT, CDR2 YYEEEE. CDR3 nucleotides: TGTGCCAGCAGTCCCTTTTCGGGACGCGGGTCATACGAGCAGTACTTC. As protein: CASSPFSGRGSYEQYF.

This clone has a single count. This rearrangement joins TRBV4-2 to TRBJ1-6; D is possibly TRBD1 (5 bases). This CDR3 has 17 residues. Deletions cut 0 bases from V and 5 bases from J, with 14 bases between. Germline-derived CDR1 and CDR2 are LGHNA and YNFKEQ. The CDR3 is CASSQDQGGKNNSPLHF. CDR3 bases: TGTGCCAGCAGCCAAGATCAGGGTGGCAAAAATAATTCACCCCTCCACTTT.

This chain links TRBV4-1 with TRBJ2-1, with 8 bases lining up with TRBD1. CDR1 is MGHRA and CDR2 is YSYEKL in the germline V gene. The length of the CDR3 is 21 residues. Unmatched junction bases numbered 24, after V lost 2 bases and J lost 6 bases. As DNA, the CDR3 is TGCGCCAGCAGCCAACCACCGCTCGTATACTCCCAGGACAGGGAACGCAATGAGCAGTTCTTC. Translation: CASSQPPLVYSQDRERNEQFF.

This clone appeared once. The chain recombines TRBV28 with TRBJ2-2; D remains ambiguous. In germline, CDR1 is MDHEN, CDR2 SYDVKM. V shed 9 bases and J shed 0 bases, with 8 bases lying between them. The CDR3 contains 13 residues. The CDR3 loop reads CASFSPNTGELFF. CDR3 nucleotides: TGTGCCAGTTTTTCTCCGAACACCGGGGAGCTGTTTTTT.

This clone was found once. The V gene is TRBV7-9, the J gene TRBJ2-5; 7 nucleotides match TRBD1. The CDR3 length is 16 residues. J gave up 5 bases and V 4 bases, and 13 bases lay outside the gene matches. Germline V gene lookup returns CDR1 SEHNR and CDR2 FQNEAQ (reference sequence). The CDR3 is CASSSPRQGVRETQYF. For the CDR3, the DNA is TGTGCCAGCAGCTCCCCCCGACAGGGTGTCAGGGAGACCCAGTACTTC.

The CDR3 nucleotides are TGTGCCATCAGGGAACAGGGAACGGACGAGCAGTACTTC. As protein: CAIREQGTDEQYF. The chain joins TRBV10-3 to TRBJ2-7; tentative D call: TRBD1 (6 bases). Germline V gene lookup returns CDR1 ENHRY and CDR2 SYGVKD. V lost 6 bases, J lost 5 bases, and 14 bases lay in between. The CDR3 spans 13 residues.

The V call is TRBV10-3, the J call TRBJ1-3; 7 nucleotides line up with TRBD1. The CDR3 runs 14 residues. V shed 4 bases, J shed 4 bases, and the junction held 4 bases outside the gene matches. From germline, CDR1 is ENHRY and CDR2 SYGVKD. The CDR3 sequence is CAISGQGSGNTIYF. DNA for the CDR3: TGTGCCATCAGTGGACAGGGATCCGGAAACACCATATATTTT.

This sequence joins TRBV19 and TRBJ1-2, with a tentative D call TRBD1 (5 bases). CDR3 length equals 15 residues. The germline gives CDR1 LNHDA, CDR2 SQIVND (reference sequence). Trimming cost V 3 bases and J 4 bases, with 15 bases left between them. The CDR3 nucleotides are TGTGCCAGTAGTATTACGGGCAGGGCTTCCTATGGCTACACCTTC. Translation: CASSITGRASYGYTF.

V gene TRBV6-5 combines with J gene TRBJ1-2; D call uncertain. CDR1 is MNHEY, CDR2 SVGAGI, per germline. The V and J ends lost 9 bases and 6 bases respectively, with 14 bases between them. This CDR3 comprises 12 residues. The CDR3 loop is CARGSSAHGYTF. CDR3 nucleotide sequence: TGTGCCAGAGGGTCGTCGGCTCATGGCTACACCTTC.

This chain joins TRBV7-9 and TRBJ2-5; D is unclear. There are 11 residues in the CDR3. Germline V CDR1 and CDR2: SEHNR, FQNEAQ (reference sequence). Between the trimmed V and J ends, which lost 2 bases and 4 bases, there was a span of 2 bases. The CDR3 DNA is TGTGCCAGCAGCTTATTAGAGACCCAGTACTTC. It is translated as CASSLLETQYF.

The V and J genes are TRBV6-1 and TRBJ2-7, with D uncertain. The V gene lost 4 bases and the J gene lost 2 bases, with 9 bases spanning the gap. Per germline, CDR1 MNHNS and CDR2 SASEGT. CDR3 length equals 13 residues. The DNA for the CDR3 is TGTGCCAGCAGTGTTAGGGTTCCCTACGAGCAGTACTTC. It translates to CASSVRVPYEQYF.

The CDR3 is CASSLTRQAYEQYF. The CDR3 DNA reads TGTGCCAGCAGCCTTACTAGACAGGCCTACGAGCAGTACTTC. The chain couples TRBV6-1 to TRBJ2-7; possibly TRBD1 for D (6 bases). The V and J ends lost 6 bases and 2 bases respectively, with 14 bases between them. Germline V CDR1 and CDR2: MNHNS, SASEGT. The CDR3 length is 14 residues.

In DNA, the CDR3 is TGTGCCTGGGGGGAGGGTTTGATCTCCTACAATGAGCAGTTCTTC. Amino acids: CAWGEGLISYNEQFF. This rearrangement joins TRBV30 to TRBJ2-1; 7 nucleotides line up with TRBD2. The J segment lost 0 bases and the V segment lost 5 bases, leaving 7 bases of the junction unmatched. Germline V lookup: CDR1 GTSNPN, CDR2 SVGIG (reference sequence). The CDR3 totals 15 residues.

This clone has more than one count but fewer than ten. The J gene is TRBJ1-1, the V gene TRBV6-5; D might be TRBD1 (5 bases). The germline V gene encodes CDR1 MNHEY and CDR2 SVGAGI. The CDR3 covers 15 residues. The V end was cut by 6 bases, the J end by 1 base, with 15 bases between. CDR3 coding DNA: TGTGCCAGCAGGGAAAGGGACTCTCCGAACACTGAAGCTTTCTTT. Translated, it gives CASRERDSPNTEAFF.

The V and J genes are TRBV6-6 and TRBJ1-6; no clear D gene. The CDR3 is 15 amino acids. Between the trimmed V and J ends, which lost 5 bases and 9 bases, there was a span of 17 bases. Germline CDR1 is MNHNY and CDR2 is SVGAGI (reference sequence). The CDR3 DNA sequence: TGTGCCAGCAGTCGTAAGGACCCCCAGAGTTCACCCCTCCACTTT. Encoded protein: CASSRKDPQSSPLHF.

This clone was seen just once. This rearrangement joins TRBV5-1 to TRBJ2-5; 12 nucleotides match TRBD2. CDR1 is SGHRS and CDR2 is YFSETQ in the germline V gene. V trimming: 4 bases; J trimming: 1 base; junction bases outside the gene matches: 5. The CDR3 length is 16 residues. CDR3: CASSRTSGAAQETQYF. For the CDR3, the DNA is TGCGCCAGCAGCCGGACTAGCGGGGCAGCCCAAGAGACCCAGTACTTC.

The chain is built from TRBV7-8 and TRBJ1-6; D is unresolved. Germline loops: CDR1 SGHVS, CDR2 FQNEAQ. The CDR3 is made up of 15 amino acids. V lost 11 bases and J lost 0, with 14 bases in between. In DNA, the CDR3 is TGTGCCGGAAGGTCGGATTTCTCCTATAATTCACCCCTCCACTTT. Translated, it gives CAGRSDFSYNSPLHF.

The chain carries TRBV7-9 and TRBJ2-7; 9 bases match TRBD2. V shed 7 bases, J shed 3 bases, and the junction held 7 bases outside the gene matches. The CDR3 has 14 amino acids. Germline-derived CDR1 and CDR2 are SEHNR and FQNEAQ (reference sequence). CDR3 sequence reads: CASIAGEGNYEQYF. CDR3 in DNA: TGTGCCAGCATAGCGGGAGAGGGAAACTACGAGCAGTACTTC.

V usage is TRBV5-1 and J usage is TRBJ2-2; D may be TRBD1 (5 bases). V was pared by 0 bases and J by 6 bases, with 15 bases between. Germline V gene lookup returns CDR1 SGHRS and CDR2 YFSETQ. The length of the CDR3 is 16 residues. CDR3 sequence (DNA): TGCGCCAGCAGCTTGGTTTATGCAGGGTCGGCCGGGGAGCTGTTTTTT. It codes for CASSLVYAGSAGELFF.

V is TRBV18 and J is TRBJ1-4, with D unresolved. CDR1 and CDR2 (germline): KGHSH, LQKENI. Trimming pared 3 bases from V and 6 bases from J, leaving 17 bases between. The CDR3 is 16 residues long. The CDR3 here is CASSPFRSDGDEKLFF. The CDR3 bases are TGTGCCAGCTCACCTTTCAGGAGTGATGGAGATGAAAAACTGTTTTTT. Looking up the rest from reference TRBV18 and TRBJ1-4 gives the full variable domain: NAGVMQNPRHLVRRRGQEARLRCSPMKGHSHVYWYRQLPEEGLKFMVYLQKENIIDESGMPKERFSAEFPKEGPSILRIQQVVRGDSAAYFCASSPFRSDGDEKLFFGSGTQLSVL.

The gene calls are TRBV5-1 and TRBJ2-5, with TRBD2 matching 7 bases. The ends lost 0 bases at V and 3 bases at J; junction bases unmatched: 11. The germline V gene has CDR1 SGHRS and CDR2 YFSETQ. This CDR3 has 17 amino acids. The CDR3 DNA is TGCGCCAGCAGCTTGGGGCGGGAGAATTCTTACGAAGAGACCCAGTACTTC. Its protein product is CASSLGRENSYEETQYF.

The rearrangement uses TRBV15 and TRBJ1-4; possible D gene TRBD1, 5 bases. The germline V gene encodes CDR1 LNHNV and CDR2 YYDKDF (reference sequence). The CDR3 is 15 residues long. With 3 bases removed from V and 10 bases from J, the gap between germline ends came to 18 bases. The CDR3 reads CATSSARQGSAKLFF. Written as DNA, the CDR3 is TGTGCCACCAGCAGTGCCCGGCAGGGTTCAGCAAAACTGTTTTTT.